The 26 T cell receptor beta chains below were found in one sample sequenced in a study of early T cells in non-severe SARS-CoV-2 infection. A single record per CDR3 protein comes from TCRdb applying MiXCR to the 5' RACE reads. The repertoire holds some 57,000 distinct CDR3 sequences, with approximately 8% as singletons. The specimen sequenced was whole blood. These receptor sequences come from an adult who was a healthcare worker with PCR-confirmed SARS-CoV-2 infection or an uninfected control (not recorded which).

The table lists this clonotype with many counts. V and J are TRBV15 and TRBJ2-7; TRBD1 might be the D (6 bases). Germline assignment: CDR1 LNHNV and CDR2 YYDKDF (reference sequence). V gave up 3 bases and J gave up 5 bases, with 17 bases separating them. This CDR3 is 15 amino acids long. The CDR3 sequence is CATSSNFNRVHEQYF. CDR3 sequence (DNA): TGTGCCACCAGCAGCAACTTCAACAGGGTCCACGAGCAGTACTTC.

The table lists this clonotype with many counts. The V gene is TRBV7-9, the J gene TRBJ2-5; perhaps TRBD1 as D (6 bases). The CDR3 consists of 16 residues. Germline V lookup: CDR1 SEHNR, CDR2 FQNEAQ (reference sequence). V lost 2 bases and J 1 base, leaving 14 bases between the germline ends. The CDR3 bases are TGTGCCAGCAGCTTACTCCTCGGACAGCTCCAAGAGACCCAGTACTTC. This gives the protein CASSLLLGQLQETQYF.

CDR3 sequence reads: CASSVDPGQGSYGYTF. The DNA for the CDR3 is TGTGCCAGCAGCGTAGATCCCGGCCAGGGAAGCTATGGCTACACCTTC. The chain employs TRBV9 and TRBJ1-2; D perhaps matches TRBD1 (5 bases). Per the germline V gene, CDR1 is SGDLS and CDR2 is YYNGEE. CDR3 length: 16 amino acids. Trimming removed 0 bases from V and 4 bases from J, with 16 bases in between.

There are a few counts of this clonotype. This chain connects TRBV29-1 to TRBJ2-1, with TRBD2 matching 9 bases. V dropped 2 bases and J dropped 4; count of bases not matched to a gene: 9. The CDR3 has 16 residues. Germline V gives CDR1 SQVTM, CDR2 ANQGSEA. The CDR3 loop reads CSVEKPGLARYNEQFF. The CDR3 DNA is TGCAGCGTTGAAAAGCCGGGACTAGCACGTTACAATGAGCAGTTCTTC.

The V gene is TRBV20-1, the J gene TRBJ2-3, with D hard to call. Per the germline V gene, CDR1 is DFQATT and CDR2 is SNEGSKA (reference sequence). The CDR3 runs 12 residues. V was pared by 0 bases and J by 4 bases, with 5 bases between. In nucleotides, the CDR3 is TGCAGTGCTAGAGATCTAGCAGATACGCAGTATTTT. As protein: CSARDLADTQYF.

The chain combines TRBV20-1 with TRBJ2-5; D is perhaps TRBD2 (5 bases). V was clipped by 1 base and J by 5 bases, with 11 bases between them. Germline values: CDR1 DFQATT, CDR2 SNEGSKA (reference sequence). The CDR3 is 13 residues long. CDR3 bases: TGCAGTGCTAGAGCCTCGCCGGGGGAGACCCAGTACTTC. Encoded protein: CSARASPGETQYF.

The chain uses TRBV6-1 and TRBJ1-2; 7 nucleotides agree with TRBD1. The CDR3 is 15 residues long. Germline V gives CDR1 MNHNS, CDR2 SASEGT. J was trimmed by 8 bases and V by 0 bases; bases with no gene match: 9. CDR3 sequence: CASSEAVTGQDGYTF. CDR3 nucleotides: TGTGCCAGCAGTGAAGCCGTGACAGGGCAAGACGGCTACACCTTC.

The chain has TRBV3-1 and TRBJ2-7; D gene unclear. Germline V gene sequence: CDR1 LGHDT, CDR2 YNNKEL (reference sequence). The CDR3 is made up of 14 amino acids. Trimming stripped 4 bases from V and 2 bases from J, with 12 bases between. CDR3 loop: CASSPRSQAYEQYF. The DNA of the CDR3 is TGTGCCAGCAGCCCACGTTCACAAGCCTACGAGCAGTACTTC.

The chain carries TRBV2 and TRBJ2-2, with no clear D. Looked up from germline, CDR1 is SNHLY and CDR2 is FYNNEI. The CDR3 is made up of 13 amino acids. Trimming removed 7 bases from V and 6 bases from J, with 12 bases in between. The CDR3 nucleotides read TGTGCCAGCACTGAGGATTTCCCCGGGGAGCTGTTTTTT. Protein sequence: CASTEDFPGELFF.

This clonotype was seen more than once but under ten times. The chain is built from TRBV7-2 and TRBJ2-3; D gene uncertain. V was cut by 1 base and J by 4 bases, with 6 bases left in between. Germline CDR1 is SGHTA and CDR2 is FQGNSA. The CDR3 spans 13 residues. CDR3 bases: TGTGCCAGCAGCTTAGGGTCCCCAGATACGCAGTATTTT. Translated, it gives CASSLGSPDTQYF.

The chain links TRBV20-1 to TRBJ2-7; either TRBD1 or TRBD2 may fit D (6 bases each). V was shortened by 3 bases and J by 3 bases, with 15 bases between the two germline ends. Per germline, CDR1 DFQATT and CDR2 SNEGSKA (reference sequence). The CDR3 totals 14 residues. The CDR3 loop reads CSARGGHTYYEQYF. The CDR3 DNA follows: TGCAGTGCTAGGGGGGGACACACGTACTACGAGCAGTACTTC.

This clonotype has only a few counts. The chain uses TRBV5-4 and TRBJ1-2, with TRBD1 matching 8 bases. Germline loops: CDR1 SGHNT, CDR2 YYREEE (reference sequence). The CDR3 consists of 13 residues. J was trimmed by 7 bases and V by 3 bases; bases with no gene match: 5. The chain's CDR3 is CASSSPGGTGYTF. In DNA, the CDR3 is TGTGCCAGCAGCTCACCAGGGGGCACTGGCTACACCTTC.

This rearrangement joins TRBV20-1 to TRBJ2-1; D is unresolved. The CDR3 length is 16 residues. The V end lost 3 bases, the J end lost 0 bases, and 15 bases lay between the germline ends. Germline values: CDR1 DFQATT, CDR2 SNEGSKA (reference sequence). The CDR3 sequence is CSASPGSRRSYNEQFF. The CDR3 DNA sequence: TGCAGTGCTAGCCCCGGATCTCGCCGCTCCTACAATGAGCAGTTCTTC.

CDR3 DNA sequence: TGTGCCAGCACCCTCCGGGCCTTGGGCCTCGAGCAGTACTTC. Its protein is CASTLRALGLEQYF. J is TRBJ2-7 and V is TRBV2; D not certain. V lost 7 bases and J lost 6, with 19 bases in between. CDR1 is SNHLY and CDR2 is FYNNEI in the germline V gene. The CDR3 covers 14 residues.

This clonotype was counted ten times or more. This chain connects TRBV6-1 to TRBJ2-7, with a possible D match to TRBD1 (6 bases). Trimming shortened V by 6 bases and J by 3 bases, and 12 bases separated the two germline ends. The CDR3 loop spans 13 amino acids. CDR1 and CDR2 (germline): MNHNS, SASEGT. This CDR3 reads CASRIRDNYEQYF. CDR3 bases: TGTGCCAGCAGAATCCGGGACAACTACGAGCAGTACTTC.

The chain is built from TRBV12-3 or TRBV12-4 and TRBJ2-1; TRBD2 agrees at 14 bases. The CDR3 runs 18 residues. Trimming took 7 bases from V and 4 from J; bases not matched to a gene: 12. The DNA for the CDR3 is TGTGCCAGCACTATCGAAGGGACTAGCGGGAGTTATTACAATGAGCAGTTCTTC. Its protein is CASTIEGTSGSYYNEQFF.

V gene TRBV20-1 combines with J gene TRBJ2-6; 7 nucleotides agree with TRBD1. CDR3 length: 17 residues. With 6 bases clipped from V and 0 bases from J, the junction kept 11 bases outside the gene matches. CDR1 is DFQATT and CDR2 is SNEGSKA in the germline V gene (reference sequence). Here the CDR3 reads CSADRTGLNSGANVLTF. CDR3 nucleotides: TGCAGTGCGGATCGGACAGGTTTAAACTCTGGGGCCAACGTCCTGACTTTC.

The chain recombines TRBV18 with TRBJ1-1, with D unresolved. Trimming left V 2 bases short and J 2 bases short, with 9 bases between. This CDR3 is built from 14 residues. Per the germline V gene, CDR1 is KGHSH and CDR2 is LQKENI. The CDR3 bases are TGTGCCAGCTCACCAGCGGGTACAAACACTGAAGCTTTCTTT. Translated: CASSPAGTNTEAFF.

The chain combines TRBV29-1 with TRBJ2-4; D unclear. V lost 0 bases and J 4 bases, leaving 7 bases between the germline ends. Germline V gene lookup returns CDR1 SQVTM and CDR2 ANQGSEA. CDR3 length: 13 residues. The CDR3 protein is CSVEDFSKNIQYF. The CDR3 nucleotides read TGCAGCGTTGAAGATTTCAGTAAAAACATTCAGTACTTC.

The V call is TRBV20-1, the J call TRBJ2-2; 13 bases fit TRBD2. This CDR3 has 19 residues. J lost 0 bases, V lost 0 bases, and 7 bases had no gene match. Germline lookup yields CDR1 DFQATT and CDR2 SNEGSKA (reference sequence). The CDR3 DNA reads TGCAGTGCTAGAGATCTGGGGACTAGCGGGGCCCCGAACACCGGGGAGCTGTTTTTT. Translated, it gives CSARDLGTSGAPNTGELFF.

This clonotype has only a few counts. The chain has TRBV7-9 and TRBJ2-1; no clear D gene. Germline V gives CDR1 SEHNR, CDR2 FQNEAQ (reference sequence). The CDR3 has 13 amino acids. Trimming stripped 2 bases from V and 9 bases from J, with 11 bases between. This chain's CDR3 is CASSLRLVAEQFF. DNA for the CDR3: TGTGCCAGCAGCTTACGTCTCGTTGCTGAGCAGTTCTTC.

The genes are TRBV5-4 and TRBJ2-2; the D call may be TRBD1 or TRBD2 (5 bases each). V was trimmed by 4 bases and J by 1 base, leaving 11 bases between them. Germline V gives CDR1 SGHNT, CDR2 YYREEE (reference sequence). The CDR3 runs to 15 residues. The DNA for the CDR3 is TGTGCCAGCAGCCTGGGGGTGAAGAACACCGGGGAGCTGTTTTTT. Translating gives CASSLGVKNTGELFF.

This clonotype was detected many times. CDR3 nucleotides: TGTGCCTCCCGAGGGCGAGCGAACACCGGGGAGCTGTTTTTT. This gives the protein CASRGRANTGELFF. V and J are TRBV19 and TRBJ2-2; tentatively, D is TRBD2 (5 bases). Between the trimmed V and J ends, which lost 11 bases and 0 bases, there was a span of 13 bases. This CDR3 has 14 residues. From germline, CDR1 is LNHDA and CDR2 SQIVND (reference sequence).

This clonotype was recorded a few times. The chain uses TRBV6-1 and TRBJ2-5; D gene uncertain. V lost 1 base, J lost 4 bases, and 10 bases lay in between. CDR3 length equals 14 residues. Germline values: CDR1 MNHNS, CDR2 SASEGT. In nucleotides, the CDR3 is TGTGCCAGCAGTGAAGGAACTAATATAGAGACCCAGTACTTC. This translates into CASSEGTNIETQYF.

There are many counts of this clonotype. V is TRBV6-5 and J is TRBJ2-2, with 7 bases aligning to TRBD1. Germline trimming cut 6 bases from V and 0 bases from J; bases unmatched to any gene: 4. CDR3 length: 15 amino acids. CDR1 is MNHEY, CDR2 SVGAGI, per germline. As DNA, the CDR3 is TGTGCCAGCAGCCGTCAGGGGGCGAACACCGGGGAGCTGTTTTTT. Its translation: CASSRQGANTGELFF.

This clonotype was found many times. The rearrangement joins TRBV20-1 to TRBJ2-3, with TRBD2 identical over 9 bases. CDR1 and CDR2 (germline): DFQATT, SNEGSKA (reference sequence). The V gene end was trimmed by 4 bases and the J gene end by 2 bases; junction bases not matched to a gene: 10. The CDR3 length is 16 residues. CDR3 nucleotides: TGCAGTGCTATGGCCCTAGCGGGGACACACACAGATACGCAGTATTTT. Translating it yields CSAMALAGTHTDTQYF.